This passage covers 8 T cell receptor beta chains from one sample sequenced in a study of regulatory T cells in long-lasting Graves disease. Building of the TCR beta libraries involved iRepertoire HTBI primers and Arm-PCR of CDR3 regions. MiXCR, applied by TCRdb to the multiplex PCR reads, yields one record per CDR3 protein. The table records about 660,000 distinct CDR3 sequences, around 30% of them present only once. Time point indicated: persistent/refractory GD, antithyroid drugs over 5 years with positive TRAb. From PBMCs, RNA was extracted and then used to make the TCR library. Sample: peripheral blood mononuclear cells (PBMCs), taken when the disease was refractory, from a patient treated with antithyroid drugs. Every receptor here comes from a female donor with Graves disease.

The chain is built from TRBV7-6 and TRBJ2-2, with D possibly called TRBD1 or TRBD2 (6 bases each). CDR1 SGHVS and CDR2 FNYEAQ come from the germline V gene. The CDR3 has 16 amino acids. V was clipped by 4 bases and J by 0 bases, with 12 bases between them. CDR3 sequence (DNA): TGTGCCAGCAGCTCCTCGGGGGCAGCGAACACCGGGGAGCTGTTTTTT. Its protein is CASSSSGAANTGELFF.

This clonotype was counted at least ten times. This sequence joins TRBV28 and TRBJ1-2, with D uncertain. Germline loops: CDR1 MDHEN, CDR2 SYDVKM. The CDR3 has 15 residues. The V end was cut by 5 bases, the J end by 8 bases, with 21 bases between. CDR3 DNA sequence: TGTGCCAGCAGTACCGCCTCCGCGGGCGGAGAAGGCTACACCTTC. This codes for CASSTASAGGEGYTF.

This clonotype was seen a handful of times. Here the CDR3 reads CASSRNRAGELFF. CDR3 bases: TGTGCCAGTAGTCGGAACAGGGCCGGGGAGCTGTTTTTT. The chain is built from TRBV19 and TRBJ2-2; a weak D match, TRBD1 (6 bases). Germline CDR1 reads LNHDA; CDR2 reads SQIVND (reference sequence). This CDR3 is built from 13 residues. V dropped 5 bases and J dropped 6 bases, with 10 bases sitting between them.

This clonotype was counted a few times. V gene TRBV20-1 combines with J gene TRBJ1-6, with a tentative D call TRBD1 (6 bases). The germline V gene has CDR1 DFQATT and CDR2 SNEGSKA (reference sequence). V lost 6 bases and J lost 9, with 18 bases in between. This CDR3 region has 14 residues. The CDR3 DNA reads as TGCAGTGCATACCCTGGGGGGCAGGGTTCACCCCTCCACTTT. Translated: CSAYPGGQGSPLHF.

The chain combines TRBV2 with TRBJ2-1; 11 nucleotides match TRBD2. This CDR3 has 16 residues. With 5 bases clipped from V and 4 bases from J, the junction kept 7 bases outside the gene matches. Per germline, CDR1 SNHLY and CDR2 FYNNEI. Here the CDR3 DNA reads TGTGCCAGCAGTAGAACCGGGACTAGCGGATACAATGAGCAGTTCTTC. It translates to CASSRTGTSGYNEQFF.

CDR3 in DNA: TGCGCCAGCAGCTTAAACTTCAATGAGCAGTTCTTC. It encodes CASSLNFNEQFF. This chain links TRBV5-1 with TRBJ2-1, with D unclear. V was clipped by 2 bases and J by 6 bases, with 6 bases between them. This CDR3 comprises 12 residues. Germline V lookup: CDR1 SGHRS, CDR2 YFSETQ.

There are a few counts of this clonotype. The chain couples TRBV6-5 to TRBJ1-1, with TRBD1 matching over 7 bases. Germline V gene lookup returns CDR1 MNHEY and CDR2 SVGAGI. This CDR3 has 16 residues. With 2 bases clipped from V and 1 base from J, the junction kept 7 bases outside the gene matches. This CDR3 is CASSYRGQVRNTEAFF. In nucleotides, the CDR3 is TGTGCCAGCAGTTACAGGGGGCAGGTTAGGAACACTGAAGCTTTCTTT.

This clonotype turned up a few times. The chain carries TRBV29-1 and TRBJ2-2; possible D gene TRBD1, 9 bases. Between the trimmed V and J ends, which lost 3 bases and 6 bases, there was a span of 23 bases. The CDR3 runs 17 residues. Per germline, CDR1 SQVTM and CDR2 ANQGSEA. In nucleotides, the CDR3 is TGCAGCGTTGATATAGGCGGGGGGACAGGGTTTGCCGGGGAGCTGTTTTTT. Translation: CSVDIGGGTGFAGELFF.